A selection of T cell receptor beta chains follows, all from one sample in a study of blood T cell repertoires in COVID-19. Only in-frame clones appear in the TCRdb table, and some are missing; sequencing was by immunoSEQ multiplex PCR. The sample has approximately 320,000 clones; over 75% are singletons. The sample comprised peripheral blood. All receptors derive from a human donor in a cohort sampled during active COVID-19. Each CDR3 is given with its conserved first and last residue.

j_call: TRBJ1-1; v_call: TRBV6-5; cdr3_aa: CASSTQNPVKAFF
j_call: TRBJ1-5; v_call: TRBV2; cdr3_aa: CASSQGFDQPQHF
j_call: TRBJ2-3; v_call: TRBV5-6; cdr3_aa: CASSFSGGAMDTQYF
j_call: TRBJ2-2; v_call: TRBV7-9; cdr3_aa: CAVSGGYTGELFF
j_call: TRBJ2-1; v_call: TRBV7-2; cdr3_aa: CASSPGHTSYNEQFF
j_call: TRBJ2-7; v_call: TRBV2; cdr3_aa: CASSPRGGPYEQYF
j_call: TRBJ1-4; v_call: TRBV15; cdr3_aa: CATSGGKGESEKLFF
j_call: TRBJ2-5; v_call: TRBV7-2; cdr3_aa: CASSLALLAGGETQYF
j_call: TRBJ2-2; v_call: TRBV7-9; cdr3_aa: CASSLGQNTGELFF
j_call: TRBJ2-1; v_call: TRBV30; cdr3_aa: CAWVQNELDEQFF
j_call: TRBJ2-3; v_call: TRBV27; cdr3_aa: CASGLGTGGTDTQYF
j_call: TRBJ2-1; v_call: TRBV24-1; cdr3_aa: CATSEGRGAVNEQFF
j_call: TRBJ2-7; v_call: TRBV19; cdr3_aa: CASSIGYRVYEQYF
j_call: TRBJ2-3; v_call: TRBV6-5; cdr3_aa: CASRGGGTDTQYF
j_call: TRBJ1-6; v_call: TRBV6-4; cdr3_aa: CASSDEYGRGLHF
j_call: TRBJ2-5; v_call: TRBV5-5; cdr3_aa: CASSRTEETQYF
j_call: TRBJ1-6; v_call: TRBV13; cdr3_aa: CASSLGTGPSPLHF
j_call: TRBJ2-1; v_call: TRBV10-3; cdr3_aa: CAISEAGQGFMFF
j_call: TRBJ1-2; v_call: TRBV3-1/TRBV3-2; cdr3_aa: CASSQEAGSDGYTF
j_call: TRBJ1-2; v_call: TRBV23-1; cdr3_aa: CASRQGRYGYTF
j_call: TRBJ1-5; v_call: TRBV7-8; cdr3_aa: CASSLEGGNQPQHF
j_call: TRBJ1-4; v_call: TRBV19; cdr3_aa: CASGKDSSTNEKLFF
j_call: TRBJ2-4; v_call: TRBV30; cdr3_aa: CAWSVGGRSKNIQYF
j_call: TRBJ2-7; v_call: TRBV7-9; cdr3_aa: CASSLDSPTSSYEQYF
j_call: TRBJ2-7; v_call: TRBV14; cdr3_aa: CASSHPRSFLGLEDYEQYF
j_call: TRBJ2-6; v_call: TRBV21-1; cdr3_aa: CATPPNPPGANVLTF
j_call: TRBJ1-5; v_call: TRBV6-5; cdr3_aa: CASRPSGGGNQPQHF
j_call: TRBJ2-7; v_call: TRBV30; cdr3_aa: CAWSVTGRGEQYF
j_call: TRBJ2-3; v_call: TRBV5-1; cdr3_aa: CASSLLAGLGDTQYF
j_call: TRBJ1-6; v_call: TRBV6-5; cdr3_aa: CASSYKPFSPLHF
j_call: TRBJ1-1; v_call: TRBV5-1; cdr3_aa: CASSYGGDTEAFF
j_call: TRBJ1-1; v_call: TRBV18; cdr3_aa: CASSEQGAEAFF
j_call: TRBJ2-1; v_call: TRBV19; cdr3_aa: CASSRGNYNEQFF
j_call: TRBJ1-2; v_call: TRBV12-3/TRBV12-4; cdr3_aa: CASSADRGRGYTF
j_call: TRBJ1-1; v_call: TRBV5-5; cdr3_aa: CASSLGVGATEAFF
j_call: TRBJ2-3; v_call: TRBV5-1; cdr3_aa: CASSFEGGTDTQYF
j_call: TRBJ1-2; v_call: TRBV5-1; cdr3_aa: CASSLADRGLSNGYTF